The T cell receptor (beta chain) under discussion was sequenced for a study of blood T cell repertoires in COVID-19. Study-level background: The study drew acute and convalescent COVID-19 samples from the United States, Italy and Spain.

Unmatched junction bases numbered 7, after V lost 5 bases and J lost 3 bases. Germline loops: CDR1 LNHDA, CDR2 SQIVND (reference sequence). The CDR3 spans 16 residues. Followed longitudinally, the Seattle patients had been enrolled during active infection. Repertoires were generated with immunoSEQ multiplex PCR, while TCRdb's copy carries only in-frame clones and drops some. The table lists about 130,000 clones, around 89% of them singletons, with 4.3% in the top ten. This TCR was recovered from a man aged 60 to 75 with COVID-19, enrolled during active disease. Sample: peripheral blood. The gene calls are TRBV19 and TRBJ1-3; 10 positions match TRBD1. The CDR3 loop is CASSEPTGGYGNTIYF. The CDR3 coding sequence is TGTGCCAGTAGTGAACCGACAGGGGGCTATGGAAACACCATATATTTT.